These T cell receptor beta chains were read from a single sample in a study of T cell clonotyping in hematopoietic cell transplantation. This table comes from immunoSEQ multiplex PCR, and its TCRdb copy is limited to in-frame clones, with some not included. Of approximately 7,000 clones listed, around nine tenths are singletons. Sequenced material: PBMCs, taken 100 days after allogeneic stem cell transplant. These receptors were taken from a male patient between 45 and 59 years old who had an allogeneic stem cell transplant from a related donor, so the T cells may come from the graft donor. Some clones in this sample may be carry-over from other donors' samples. Each CDR3 is given without its conserved first and last residue. Each record gives: V gene, J gene, CDR3 protein.

V: TRBV6-5
J: TRBJ2-5
CDR3: ASSLTGLQETQY

V: TRBV10-3
J: TRBJ2-1
CDR3: AISEEWGGSNEQF

V: TRBV4-1
J: TRBJ1-4
CDR3: ASSQPQGGEKLF

V: TRBV7-6
J: TRBJ1-4
CDR3: ASSAEPGLNEKLF

V: TRBV12-5
J: TRBJ2-3
CDR3: ASGLVGAGPRSDTQY

V: TRBV19
J: TRBJ2-5
CDR3: ASSVNGQETQY

V: TRBV6-5
J: TRBJ2-7
CDR3: ASSYGGSSYEQH

V: TRBV15
J: TRBJ1-2
CDR3: ATSRDKGTDYGYT

V: TRBV5-7
J: TRBJ1-4
CDR3: ASSFRQGGNEKLF

V: TRBV29-1
J: TRBJ1-4
CDR3: SVDQGGEKLF

V: TRBV9
J: TRBJ2-2
CDR3: ASSPSTLNTGELF

V: TRBV5-6
J: TRBJ1-2
CDR3: ASSLAGRRDYGYT

V: TRBV19
J: TRBJ1-5
CDR3: ASSMGVGRLRANQPQH

V: TRBV11-2
J: TRBJ2-4
CDR3: ASSIATSWGNIQY

V: TRBV4-1
J: TRBJ1-4
CDR3: ASSQDINPNEKLF

V: TRBV4-3
J: TRBJ1-2
CDR3: ASSQTDRSGGYT

V: TRBV30
J: TRBJ1-1
CDR3: AWFVNTEAF

V: TRBV14
J: TRBJ1-6
CDR3: ASSQVQGNSPLH

V: TRBV6-1
J: TRBJ2-7
CDR3: ASSEWDSSYEQY

V: TRBV6-1
J: TRBJ2-1
CDR3: ASSGRDTLFVSEQF

V: TRBV11-2
J: TRBJ2-7
CDR3: ASSFIREGWYEQY

V: TRBV10-3
J: TRBJ2-6
CDR3: AISDGAPGVAGANVLT

V: TRBV6-1
J: TRBJ1-3
CDR3: ASSYSSGNTIY

V: TRBV7-3
J: TRBJ1-1
CDR3: ASSFGGGHEAF

V: TRBV4-3
J: TRBJ1-2
CDR3: ASSQDRKGLSYGYT

V: TRBV30
J: TRBJ1-1
CDR3: AWSVGQGTEAF

V: TRBV5-4
J: TRBJ1-5
CDR3: ASSRDINQPQH

V: TRBV4-2
J: TRBJ2-7
CDR3: ASSPSTRQSYEQY

V: TRBV4-2
J: TRBJ2-3
CDR3: ASGSGGSSDTQY

V: TRBV6-5
J: TRBJ1-6
CDR3: ASSYSSNRGNSPLH

V: TRBV5-1
J: TRBJ1-2
CDR3: ASSLEVGGYGYT

V: TRBV7-9
J: TRBJ2-7
CDR3: ASSLGGRGLYEQY

V: TRBV2
J: TRBJ1-3
CDR3: ASRRGFSGNTIY

V: TRBV10-1
J: TRBJ2-1
CDR3: ASSENWGNEQF

V: TRBV6-5
J: TRBJ1-1
CDR3: ASSFGGTEAF

V: TRBV2
J: TRBJ1-5
CDR3: ASGRDRAMNQPQH

V: TRBV30
J: TRBJ2-5
CDR3: AWSVSGGETQY

V: TRBV19
J: TRBJ2-2
CDR3: ASRQANTGELF

V: TRBV6-5
J: TRBJ2-7
CDR3: ASSYSGYLEQY

V: TRBV30
J: TRBJ2-1
CDR3: ARGRNNEQF

V: TRBV4-2
J: TRBJ1-2
CDR3: ASSPDRTGFGGYT

V: TRBV6-1
J: TRBJ1-2
CDR3: ASSGQGPGGYT

V: TRBV2
J: TRBJ1-2
CDR3: ANSEEDRDLNGYT

V: TRBV30
J: TRBJ2-7
CDR3: AWSVGWNEQY

V: TRBV7-2
J: TRBJ1-5
CDR3: ASSLGRDQPQH

V: TRBV19
J: TRBJ1-6
CDR3: ASSYGRPGNSPLH

V: TRBV30
J: TRBJ1-2
CDR3: AWSPAVGGYT

V: TRBV5-8
J: TRBJ2-7
CDR3: ASSSEFRAYEQY

V: TRBV30
J: TRBJ1-5
CDR3: AWTRGPGMGQPQH

V: TRBV30
J: TRBJ2-7
CDR3: AWNARAGYEQY

V: TRBV30
J: TRBJ1-5
CDR3: AWGGRFSNQPQH

V: TRBV28
J: TRBJ1-5
CDR3: ASSLYEGQPQH

V: TRBV14
J: TRBJ2-3
CDR3: ASSFGADTQY

V: TRBV7-9
J: TRBJ1-1
CDR3: ASSREEFEAF